This T cell receptor (beta chain) was profiled in a study of breast tumors, draining lymph nodes, adjacent tissues. Study findings and constraints: The lymph node origin of tumor T cells was framed as consistent with a hypothesis, not demonstrated. Luminal-like breast cancer showed significantly higher tumor–nontumor repertoire similarity than basal-like.

Germline CDR1 is SGHTA and CDR2 is FQGTGA. V lost 5 bases and J lost 8, with 16 bases in between. This CDR3 contains 14 residues. This clonotype has at least ten counts. Its antigen is undetermined. Breast cancer patients provided tissue from their axillary draining lymph nodes. In TCRdb, the multiplex PCR reads were re-called with MiXCR into one record per CDR3 protein. The table records about 140,000 distinct CDR3 sequences, 32% of them present only once. The source of this sequence is a female donor with breast cancer. Some clones in this sample may be carry-over from other donors' samples. The sample taken for sequencing was axillary lymph node tissue. The V and J genes are TRBV7-3 and TRBJ2-1; the D gene could be TRBD1 or TRBD2 (7 bases each). The CDR3 DNA reads as TGTGCCAGCAGCACCTCGACAGGGAGGGATGAGCAGTTCTTC. Protein sequence: CASSTSTGRDEQFF.